Reported below is one TCR beta chain. Its antigen is undetermined. This sample was included in a study of blood T cells in healthy people across ages. Whole-study results and caveats: Measured against age, TCR beta diversity per million T cells decreased in a roughly linear manner. Observed TCR beta diversity showed a strong correlation with the percentage of naive T cells as measured by flow cytometry.

Primers used in a second PCR of roughly 7 to 11 cycles were a sample-barcoded 5' primer and a J-beta primer mix. TCRdb re-analysed the 5' RACE reads in MiXCR, keeping a single row per CDR3 protein. The sample lists around 800,000 distinct CDR3 sequences; roughly 25% were seen once. The CDR3 totals 13 residues. Germline lookup yields CDR1 DFQATT and CDR2 SNEGSKA (reference sequence). V shed 5 bases and J 2 bases; nucleotides not matched to a gene: 4. The data also belong to a second study, concerning T cells of mothers and their children. This second study notes: Study donors consisted of a few healthy Caucasian mothers and their six children.

The clonotype comes from a boy between 10 and 17 years old in good health. V is TRBV20-1 and J is TRBJ2-5, with 8 nucleotides matching TRBD2. Sequencing used blood. In nucleotides, the CDR3 is TGCAGTGCTGAGGTAGCGGGGCAAGAGACCCAGTACTTC. Its protein product is CSAEVAGQETQYF.